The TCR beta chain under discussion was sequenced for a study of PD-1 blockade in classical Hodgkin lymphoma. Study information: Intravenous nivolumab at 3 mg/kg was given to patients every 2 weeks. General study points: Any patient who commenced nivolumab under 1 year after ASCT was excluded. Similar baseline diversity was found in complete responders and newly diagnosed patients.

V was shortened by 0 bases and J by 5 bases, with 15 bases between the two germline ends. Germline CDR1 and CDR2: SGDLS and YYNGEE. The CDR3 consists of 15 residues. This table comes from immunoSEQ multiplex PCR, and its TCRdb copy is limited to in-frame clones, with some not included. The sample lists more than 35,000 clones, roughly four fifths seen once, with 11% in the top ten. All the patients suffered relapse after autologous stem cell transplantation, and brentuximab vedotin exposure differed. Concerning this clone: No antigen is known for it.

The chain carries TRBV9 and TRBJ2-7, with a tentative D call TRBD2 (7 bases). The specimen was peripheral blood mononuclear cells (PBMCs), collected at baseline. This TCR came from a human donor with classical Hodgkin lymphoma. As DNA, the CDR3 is TGTGCCAGCAGCGTAGGACGGGGGGCATCAAACGAGCAGTACTTC. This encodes CASSVGRGASNEQYF.